This T cell receptor (beta chain) appears in the sequencing data of a study of T cell clones after liver transplantation. Generated by immunoSEQ multiplex PCR, the TCRdb table keeps only in-frame clones and is missing some. Found here are 24,000 or so clones, roughly 69% of them singletons; the top ten hold about 2.8%. With regard to this clone: Its cognate antigen is unknown. The sample has other DNA sequences that encode this CDR3 too.

This CDR3 has 13 residues. Trimming stripped 1 base from V and 1 base from J, with 4 bases between. Germline CDR1 and CDR2: MNHEY and SMNVEV (reference sequence). General study points: Graft donor-reactive T cells possibly entered the graft instead of undergoing deletion. Low donor cell numbers restricted donor-reactive repertoire measurement in two subjects.

The V and J genes are TRBV27 and TRBJ1-1, with D unresolved. The specimen was CD4+ T cells from blood, collected before liver transplant. The receptor was derived from a human donor who received a liver transplant. The DNA of the CDR3 is TGTGCCAGCAGTTTATATCCGAACACTGAAGCTTTCTTT. This sequence encodes CASSLYPNTEAFF.